These 32 T cell receptor beta chains were all obtained from the same sample, sequenced in a study of T cells in Graves' hyperthyroidism and ophthalmopathy. What was amplified from RNA transcripts were TCR beta CDR3 regions. The primer set for the first-round RT-PCR of the TCR CDR3 was HTBI. Using its own MiXCR run on the multiplex PCR reads, TCRdb lists one record per CDR3 protein. The sample holds a few hundred thousand distinct CDR3 sequences, approximately 15% seen once. Sequencing was carried out using blood. Source of these receptors: a woman between 40 and 55 years old with Graves' ophthalmopathy.

This clonotype was picked up a small number of times. The V and J genes are TRBV3-1 and TRBJ2-1; 8 bases fit TRBD1. Germline V CDR1 and CDR2: LGHDT, YNNKEL (reference sequence). Trimming removed 4 bases from V and 7 bases from J; junction bases left unmatched: 12. The length of the CDR3 is 16 residues. The CDR3 spells CASSRPGQGSGNEQFF. The CDR3 DNA sequence: TGTGCCAGCAGCCGGCCCGGACAGGGATCGGGGAATGAGCAGTTCTTC.

The chain recombines TRBV5-4 with TRBJ2-5; 10 positions match TRBD2. This CDR3 is built from 14 residues. J gave up 9 bases and V 3 bases, and 8 bases lay outside the gene matches. Germline CDR1 reads SGHNT; CDR2 reads YYREEE (reference sequence). The CDR3 coding sequence is TGTGCCAGCAGCTCCGGGACTAGCGAAAGACCCCAGTACTTC. Residues: CASSSGTSERPQYF.

J is TRBJ2-1 and V is TRBV20-1; TRBD2 aligns across 8 bases. Trimming took 2 bases from V and 5 from J; bases not matched to a gene: 2. Germline CDR1 and CDR2: DFQATT and SNEGSKA (reference sequence). The CDR3 has 13 residues. The CDR3 DNA reads as TGCAGTGCTAGAATAGCGGGGCACAATGAGCAGTTCTTC. It codes for CSARIAGHNEQFF.

The chain links TRBV3-1 to TRBJ2-2; D is unresolved. V was clipped by 1 base and J by 4 bases, with 4 bases between them. The CDR3 length is 13 residues. The germline CDR1 and CDR2 sequences are LGHDT and YNNKEL (reference sequence). For the CDR3, the DNA is TGTGCCAGCAGCCAAGTGGCCACCGGGGAGCTGTTTTTT. This encodes CASSQVATGELFF.

This clonotype was detected ten times or more. The chain joins TRBV3-1 to TRBJ2-7; D call uncertain. The germline V gene has CDR1 LGHDT and CDR2 YNNKEL (reference sequence). Between the trimmed V and J ends, which lost 0 bases and 7 bases, there was a span of 4 bases. The CDR3 length is 11 residues. The CDR3 sequence is CASSQEREQYF. CDR3 sequence (DNA): TGTGCCAGCAGCCAAGAACGGGAGCAGTACTTC.

The J gene is TRBJ2-7, the V gene TRBV6-5; TRBD1 aligns across 7 bases. Germline loops: CDR1 MNHEY, CDR2 SVGAGI. Unmatched junction bases numbered 11, after V lost 2 bases and J lost 4 bases. This CDR3 has 16 amino acids. The CDR3 region has the DNA TGTGCCAGCAGTTACGCTAGACAGGGTGGCCTTTACGAGCAGTACTTC. It specifies CASSYARQGGLYEQYF.

The rearrangement joins TRBV29-1 to TRBJ2-7, with TRBD1 as a possible D gene (5 bases). The V gene's germline CDR1 is SQVTM and CDR2 ANQGSEA. This CDR3 has 10 amino acids. V lost 7 bases, J lost 5 bases, and 9 bases lay in between. The CDR3 sequence: CSGQGDEQYF. The CDR3 bases are TGCAGCGGTCAGGGTGACGAGCAGTACTTC.

The chain links TRBV20-1 to TRBJ2-2; 8 positions agree with TRBD2. V was clipped by 3 bases and J by 2 bases; unmatched bases: 8. Germline V CDR1 and CDR2: DFQATT, SNEGSKA (reference sequence). This CDR3 region has 16 residues. CDR3 bases: TGCAGTGCTAGGACGGGAGGGCAGCCAAACACCGGGGAGCTGTTTTTT. Amino acid sequence: CSARTGGQPNTGELFF.

The J gene is TRBJ1-1, the V gene TRBV13, with no clear D. The length of the CDR3 is 15 residues. Per the germline V gene, CDR1 is PRHDT and CDR2 is FYEKMQ (reference sequence). With 5 bases removed from V and 0 bases from J, the gap between germline ends came to 13 bases. The CDR3 region has the DNA TGTGCCAGCAGCACGTCCGGAGGGCTGAACACTGAAGCTTTCTTT. This codes for CASSTSGGLNTEAFF.

This rearrangement joins TRBV19 to TRBJ2-7; 8 bases align to TRBD1. Germline CDR1 reads LNHDA; CDR2 reads SQIVND (reference sequence). The CDR3 totals 13 residues. V lost 5 bases to trimming and J lost 3 bases; unmatched junction nucleotides: 3. The CDR3 bases are TGTGCCAGTAGTGCGGGACAGGACTACGAGCAGTACTTC. Its protein is CASSAGQDYEQYF.

This clonotype was counted many times. CDR3 residues: CASSTSGGAIGGQFF. As DNA, the CDR3 is TGTGCCAGCAGCACTAGCGGGGGGGCGATCGGAGGGCAGTTCTTC. The genes are TRBV11-2 and TRBJ2-1; 13 nucleotides match TRBD2. The J segment lost 12 bases and the V segment lost 5 bases, leaving 10 bases of the junction unmatched. There are 15 residues in the CDR3. Germline CDR1 is SGHAT and CDR2 is FQNNGV.

The chain recombines TRBV20-1 with TRBJ2-7; 9 positions match TRBD2. The CDR3 covers 15 residues. Germline CDR1 reads DFQATT; CDR2 reads SNEGSKA (reference sequence). With 4 bases clipped from V and 0 bases from J, the junction kept 7 bases outside the gene matches. The CDR3 bases are TGCAGTGCTAAACGGGCTAGCGGGACCTCCTACGAGCAGTACTTC. Its translation is CSAKRASGTSYEQYF.

Many counts were recorded for this clonotype. The V call is TRBV2, the J call TRBJ2-7, with TRBD2 identical over 10 bases. The CDR3 runs to 14 residues. Germline V gene sequence: CDR1 SNHLY, CDR2 FYNNEI. J was trimmed by 7 bases and V by 4 bases; bases with no gene match: 7. In DNA form, the CDR3 reads TGTGCCAGCAGTGTCGGGCTAGCGGGAGCTGAGCAGTACTTC. Translation: CASSVGLAGAEQYF.

This clonotype has more than one count but fewer than ten. The rearrangement links TRBV5-1 to TRBJ2-7; no clear D. The CDR3 length is 15 residues. Germline CDR1 SGHRS, CDR2 YFSETQ. Trimming cost V 0 bases and J 2 bases, with 12 bases left between them. The CDR3 sequence: CASSLDGQNPYEQYF. CDR3 DNA sequence: TGCGCCAGCAGCTTGGATGGGCAGAACCCCTACGAGCAGTACTTC.

This clonotype has a count of ten or more. This sequence joins TRBV28 and TRBJ1-5; D remains unclear. Trimming took 6 bases from V and 3 from J, leaving 15 bases between them. Germline lookup yields CDR1 MDHEN and CDR2 SYDVKM. The length of the CDR3 is 15 residues. As DNA, the CDR3 is TGTGCCAGCAGAGCAAGGGCCTGGCCCAATCAGCCCCAGCATTTT. Its protein product is CASRARAWPNQPQHF.

There are many counts of this clonotype. This rearrangement joins TRBV28 to TRBJ2-5; TRBD1 agrees at 9 bases. V shed 8 bases and J 5 bases; nucleotides not matched to a gene: 6. Per germline, CDR1 MDHEN and CDR2 SYDVKM. The CDR3 contains 13 residues. This CDR3 is CASQVQGAETQYF. DNA of the CDR3: TGTGCCAGCCAGGTACAGGGGGCCGAGACCCAGTACTTC.

V and J are TRBV4-1 and TRBJ1-5; 9 bases match TRBD1. With V trimmed by 0 bases and J by 7 bases, 4 bases remained unmatched. CDR3 size: 15 residues. Germline-derived CDR1 and CDR2 are MGHRA and YSYEKL. The CDR3 DNA reads as TGCGCCAGCAGCCAAGAACAGGGGGCTATACAGCCCCAGCATTTT. This codes for CASSQEQGAIQPQHF.

This chain's CDR3 is CASSGGGGGEYEQYF. The CDR3 DNA sequence: TGTGCCAGCAGTGGGGGGGGTGGGGGGGAGTACGAGCAGTACTTC. The rearrangement links TRBV25-1 to TRBJ2-7; 7 bases fit TRBD2. Germline CDR1 is MGHDK and CDR2 is SYGVNS. This CDR3 spans 15 amino acids. Germline trimming cut 4 bases from V and 4 bases from J; bases unmatched to any gene: 10.

This clonotype was picked up many times. The V and J genes are TRBV19 and TRBJ1-2; TRBD1 agrees at 11 bases. The CDR3 is made up of 14 amino acids. The V and J ends lost 6 bases and 4 bases, in that order; junction bases with no gene match: 4. Per the germline V gene, CDR1 is LNHDA and CDR2 is SQIVND (reference sequence). DNA for the CDR3: TGTGCCAGTAGCCCCGGGACAGGGGGCTATGGCTACACCTTC. It encodes CASSPGTGGYGYTF.

This clonotype was counted ten times or more. The rearrangement uses TRBV6-5 and TRBJ1-1; D remains ambiguous. In germline, CDR1 is MNHEY, CDR2 SVGAGI. Trimming took off 0 bases at V and 3 bases at J, with 11 bases between the two ends. The length of the CDR3 is 15 residues. The CDR3 bases are TGTGCCAGCAGTTACTCGATTGCAAGGGACACTGAAGCTTTCTTT. It yields the protein CASSYSIARDTEAFF.

In this sample, this clonotype turned up many times. This chain connects TRBV10-2 to TRBJ2-7; 9 positions match TRBD2. Germline CDR1 is WSHSY and CDR2 is SAAADI. The CDR3 covers 19 residues. Unmatched junction bases numbered 12, after V lost 0 bases and J lost 0 bases. DNA of the CDR3: TGCGCCAGCAGTGAGTCGTCTAGCGGGACCACCAGGAGCTCCTACGAGCAGTACTTC. This gives the protein CASSESSSGTTRSSYEQYF.

The table lists this clonotype with many counts. The chain carries TRBV29-1 and TRBJ2-7; D is possibly TRBD1 or TRBD2 (5 bases each). The germline V gene has CDR1 SQVTM and CDR2 ANQGSEA. The V and J ends lost 3 bases and 1 base respectively, with 10 bases between them. The CDR3 spans 13 residues. The CDR3 DNA is TGCAGCGTTGACTCGGGGCTTTCCTACGAGCAGTACTTC. It translates to CSVDSGLSYEQYF.

This clonotype was counted many times. The gene calls are TRBV6-1 and TRBJ1-1, with D uncertain. Germline CDR1 is MNHNS and CDR2 is SASEGT. This CDR3 has 13 amino acids. With 8 bases removed from V and 4 bases from J, the gap between germline ends came to 14 bases. The CDR3 bases are TGTGCCAGCTTTTTCGGGGTACTCACTGAAGCTTTCTTT. Its protein is CASFFGVLTEAFF.

This clonotype showed up just a few times. The chain uses TRBV18 and TRBJ2-1, with D hard to call. This CDR3 is built from 13 residues. The V end lost 1 base, the J end lost 4 bases, and 5 bases lay between the germline ends. Germline V lookup: CDR1 KGHSH, CDR2 LQKENI. As DNA, the CDR3 is TGTGCCAGCTCACCACGGGGATACAATGAGCAGTTCTTC. Protein: CASSPRGYNEQFF.

This clonotype was observed many times. The chain recombines TRBV20-1 with TRBJ1-2; D is unclear. The CDR3 is made up of 12 amino acids. Per germline, CDR1 DFQATT and CDR2 SNEGSKA (reference sequence). V lost 5 bases to trimming and J lost 1 base, with 8 bases between them. CDR3 sequence (DNA): TGCAGTGCTCCAACCCGTAACTATGGCTACACCTTC. Protein product: CSAPTRNYGYTF.

This clonotype has at least ten counts. This chain links TRBV20-1 with TRBJ1-1, with D unresolved. V was shortened by 3 bases and J by 3 bases, with 17 bases between the two germline ends. There are 15 residues in the CDR3. Germline loops: CDR1 DFQATT, CDR2 SNEGSKA (reference sequence). The CDR3 DNA is TGCAGTGCTAGCTCGAGGGAAGGTTTCGACACTGAAGCTTTCTTT. Protein sequence: CSASSREGFDTEAFF.

The rearrangement joins TRBV30 to TRBJ1-1; TRBD1 is a possible D gene (5 bases). Germline lookup yields CDR1 GTSNPN and CDR2 SVGIG (reference sequence). CDR3 length equals 13 residues. V gave up 0 bases and J gave up 10 bases, with 15 bases separating them. CDR3 coding DNA: TGTGCCTGGAGTGTACACTCTGGAAGGGGAGCTTTCTTT. Translating it yields CAWSVHSGRGAFF.

In this sample, this clonotype turned up a few times. This sequence joins TRBV7-2 and TRBJ1-1; 7 bases are a match to TRBD1. Germline-derived CDR1 and CDR2 are SGHTA and FQGNSA. V dropped 1 base and J dropped 1; count of bases not matched to a gene: 9. The CDR3 sequence is 17 residues long. CDR3 in amino acids: CASSLVGGGWGNTEAFF. DNA of the CDR3: TGTGCCAGCAGCTTAGTGGGAGGGGGCTGGGGGAACACTGAAGCTTTCTTT.

This rearrangement joins TRBV20-1 to TRBJ1-5; no reliable D call. The CDR3 is 13 residues long. V lost 5 bases and J lost 7, with 15 bases in between. Germline V gene data show CDR1 as DFQATT and CDR2 as SNEGSKA (reference sequence). In DNA form, the CDR3 reads TGCAGTGCTCAACGTTTTGGAGGCCAGCCCCAGCATTTT. This encodes CSAQRFGGQPQHF.

This clonotype was counted many times. The V gene is TRBV12-3 or TRBV12-4, the J gene TRBJ2-1; TRBD1 is a possible D gene (6 bases). The CDR3 length is 14 residues. Trimming pared 3 bases from V and 6 bases from J, leaving 12 bases between. The CDR3 DNA follows: TGTGCCAGCAGTTTTGGACAGAGGTTCAATGAGCAGTTCTTC. Its protein is CASSFGQRFNEQFF.

This clonotype was detected many times. V gene TRBV2 combines with J gene TRBJ2-1; 8 bases are shared with TRBD2. The CDR3 consists of 18 residues. The V segment lost 2 bases and the J segment 3 bases; nucleotides outside the gene matches: 12. The V gene's germline CDR1 is SNHLY and CDR2 FYNNEI. CDR3 protein: CASSESPRRTSGYNEQFF. CDR3 in DNA: TGTGCCAGCAGTGAATCTCCCCGGCGCACTAGCGGCTACAATGAGCAGTTCTTC.

The chain carries TRBV18 and TRBJ2-2; the D is unclear. Deletions cut 1 base from V and 1 base from J, with 4 bases between. Per germline, CDR1 KGHSH and CDR2 LQKENI. The CDR3 consists of 14 residues. CDR3 residues: CASSPRQNTGELFF. The CDR3 DNA reads TGTGCCAGCTCACCACGGCAGAACACCGGGGAGCTGTTTTTT.